This is a list of T cell receptor beta chains from one sample in a study of T cell responses to AZD1222 COVID-19 vaccine. Generated by immunoSEQ multiplex PCR, the TCRdb table keeps only in-frame clones and is missing some. Of 83,000 or so clones listed, 85% to 95% were seen once; the top ten hold less than 35%. The sample consisted of peripheral blood, taken 28 days after the second AZD1222 dose. All receptors derive from an adult who received the AZD1222 COVID-19 vaccine. Both conserved end residues are trimmed from each CDR3.

v_gene	j_gene	CDR3aa
TRBV2	TRBJ1-1	ASNIHQNTEAF
TRBV19	TRBJ1-1	ASSMRGLNTEAF
TRBV6-1	TRBJ2-2	ASSEETGYTGELF
TRBV4-3	TRBJ1-2	ASSQEGRINYGYT
TRBV24-1	TRBJ2-2	ATSAHGELF
TRBV25-1	TRBJ1-1	ASSLTGGVTEAF
TRBV18	TRBJ2-1	ASSPPQRPGLANEQF
TRBV6-2/TRBV6-3	TRBJ2-2	ASSYPRTGSNTGELF
TRBV9	TRBJ2-7	ASSASGGSYEQY
TRBV7-2	TRBJ1-1	ASSSQGKSEAF
TRBV2	TRBJ2-7	AYKGGPYEQY
TRBV25-1	TRBJ1-1	ASSRTGVLNTEAF
TRBV9	TRBJ2-5	ASSAHRGTAETQY
TRBV6-5	TRBJ1-1	ASVGVTEAF
TRBV7-9	TRBJ2-3	ASSHPTSPRWADTQY
TRBV12-3/TRBV12-4	TRBJ1-2	ASSVGTAYGYT
TRBV4-1	TRBJ2-2	ASSPRFLTSGGNTGELF